This record looks at one T cell receptor beta chain sequence and its context. In the source study's methods: Reference gene primer amplification gave nucleated cell count estimates. Generated by immunoSEQ multiplex PCR, the TCRdb table keeps only in-frame clones and is missing some. V and J calls and clone size are those listed in that table; D and trimming were worked out from the DNA. The sample has around 700,000 clones, approximately 90% seen once; the top ten hold roughly 0.25%. The ends were cut back, 2 bases at V and 5 bases at J, with 13 bases in the middle. This CDR3 has 15 residues. CDR1 MDHEN and CDR2 SYDVKM come from the germline V gene. This sample was included in a study of blood T cell repertoires in COVID-19. Turning to the study itself: From the United States, Italy and Spain came samples of acute and convalescent COVID-19. T cells, B-cell-depleted T cells, or PBMCs provided the cDNA or gDNA that served as material.

The sequence derives from a woman aged 18 to 35 with acute or convalescent COVID-19. The gene calls are TRBV28 and TRBJ2-1; D perhaps matches TRBD2 (5 bases). The material sequenced was peripheral blood. CDR3 protein: CASSLLPGRNNEQFF. The CDR3 nucleotides read TGTGCCAGCAGTTTACTCCCGGGGAGAAACAATGAGCAGTTCTTC.